This T cell receptor beta chain emerged from a study of blood T cell repertoires in COVID-19. Study summary: Sites in the United States, Italy and Spain provided acute and convalescent COVID-19 samples. The cDNA or gDNA used as material had been derived from T cells, B-cell-depleted T cells, or PBMCs.

The J segment lost 8 bases and the V segment lost 5 bases, leaving 17 bases of the junction unmatched. Germline lookup yields CDR1 SEHNR and CDR2 FQNEAQ (reference sequence). The length of the CDR3 is 16 residues. Original handling: Using reference gene primer amplification, nucleated cell counts were estimated. TCRdb keeps only in-frame clones here, not all; method: immunoSEQ multiplex PCR. V, J and clone size reflect that table, while D and trimming were determined from the DNA. There are 300,000 to 350,000 clones in the sample; 91% occur only once, and under 3.5% lies in the top ten. Input material: peripheral blood. The TCR was taken from a woman aged 18 to 35 who had recovered from COVID-19. This chain joins TRBV7-9 and TRBJ1-2; TRBD1 agrees at 7 bases. The CDR3 loop is CASSTRTGSTTGGYTF. CDR3 bases: TGTGCCAGCAGCACCCGGACAGGTTCCACGACGGGCGGCTACACCTTC.